The 29 T cell receptor beta chains presented below share a single source sample, sequenced in a study of OX40 agonist ivuxolimab in advanced cancers. Profiled with immunoSEQ multiplex PCR; TCRdb holds only in-frame clones, not every one. Found here are some 94,000 clones, more than 85% of them singletons; the top ten hold about 3.6%. The sequences come from CD4+ or CD8+ T cells sorted from blood, collected in a trial of the OX40 agonist ivuxolimab. Receptors originate from an adult with an advanced solid tumor such as melanoma, head and neck, liver or kidney cancer.

This clone was seen only once. The chain has TRBV5-1 and TRBJ2-7; 12 nucleotides agree with TRBD2. Germline assignment: CDR1 SGHRS and CDR2 YFSETQ. The CDR3 is 16 amino acids. Trimming at V came to 4 bases and at J to 6 bases, leaving 11 bases not matched to a gene. The CDR3 coding sequence is TGCGCCAGCAGCACTTCACCGGGACTAGCGGGTGTCGAGCAGTACTTC. It is translated as CASSTSPGLAGVEQYF.

This clone was counted only a few times. V is TRBV10-3 and J is TRBJ2-7; D gene ambiguous. Germline values: CDR1 ENHRY, CDR2 SYGVKD. CDR3 length: 13 residues. The V end lost 10 bases, the J end lost 2 bases, and 15 bases lay between the germline ends. The CDR3 here is CASALGGPYEQYF. The CDR3 DNA is TGTGCCAGCGCCTTGGGCGGACCCTACGAGCAGTACTTC.

CDR3 sequence reads: CASSQDEEQFF. CDR3 nucleotide sequence: TGCGCCAGCAGCCAAGACGAAGAGCAGTTCTTC. The rearrangement uses TRBV4-1 and TRBJ2-1; no definite D call. This CDR3 is built from 11 residues. The germline V gene has CDR1 MGHRA and CDR2 YSYEKL. V gave up 0 bases and J gave up 10 bases, with 4 bases separating them.

This chain uses TRBV6-5 with TRBJ1-2, with a tentative D call TRBD1 (5 bases). Trimming stripped 7 bases from V and 4 bases from J, with 16 bases between. CDR3 length equals 14 residues. CDR1 is MNHEY and CDR2 is SVGAGI in the germline V gene. The CDR3 spells CASKRVRDPYGYTF. The CDR3 coding sequence is TGTGCCAGCAAAAGGGTCAGGGACCCCTATGGCTACACCTTC.

This chain links TRBV6-5 with TRBJ1-2; D is unresolved. Per germline, CDR1 MNHEY and CDR2 SVGAGI. Trimming removed 0 bases from V and 8 bases from J, with 10 bases in between. The CDR3 sequence is 13 residues long. This CDR3 is CASSYSGREGYTF. The CDR3 nucleotides read TGTGCCAGCAGTTACTCGGGTAGGGAAGGCTACACCTTC.

CDR3 nucleotides: TGCGCCAGCAGCTCCCTAGCTGGCGGGGAGCTGTTTTTT. This codes for CASSSLAGGELFF. The chain links TRBV5-1 to TRBJ2-2; possible D gene TRBD2, 5 bases. Germline loops: CDR1 SGHRS, CDR2 YFSETQ. The CDR3 is 13 residues long. V was trimmed by 3 bases and J by 7 bases, leaving 10 bases between them. Complete variable domain (other parts from reference TRBV5-1 and TRBJ2-2): KAGVTQTPRYLIKTRGQQVTLSCSPISGHRSVSWYQQTPGQGLQFLFEYFSETQRNKGNFPGRFSGRQFSNSRSEMNVSTLELGDSALYLCASSSLAGGELFFGEGSRLTVL.

The rearrangement joins TRBV19 to TRBJ1-3; D is perhaps TRBD1 (5 bases). Germline V lookup: CDR1 LNHDA, CDR2 SQIVND (reference sequence). V was cut by 3 bases and J by 1 base, with 7 bases left in between. The CDR3 contains 14 residues. CDR3 sequence reads: CASSMGESGNTIYF. CDR3 coding DNA: TGTGCCAGTAGTATGGGGGAGTCTGGAAACACCATATATTTT.

The rearrangement joins TRBV6-5 to TRBJ2-7; TRBD1 agrees at 7 bases. This CDR3 is built from 15 residues. Losses at the gene ends were 0 bases for V and 6 bases for J; bases not matched to a gene: 8. The germline V gene encodes CDR1 MNHEY and CDR2 SVGAGI. The CDR3 sequence is CASSYSNEGAGEQYF. DNA of the CDR3: TGTGCCAGCAGTTACTCGAACGAGGGGGCCGGCGAGCAGTACTTC.

The J gene is TRBJ2-3, the V gene TRBV21-1; the DNA was not compared with TRBD1, the D call given in the table. TRBV21-1 is noted as a pseudogene. The CDR3 length is 16 residues. The CDR3 reads CASSSNRDRGTDTQYF. CDR3 coding DNA: TGTGCCAGCAGCTCAAACCGGGACAGGGGAACAGATACGCAGTATTTT.

The chain combines TRBV27 with TRBJ2-1, with D perhaps TRBD2 (6 bases). Between the trimmed V and J ends, which lost 4 bases and 10 bases, there was a span of 23 bases. This CDR3 contains 16 residues. Germline lookup yields CDR1 MNHEY and CDR2 SMNVEV (reference sequence). The CDR3 region has the DNA TGTGCCAGCAGTTCCCCCGGGAGCCCCAGCGGGTACGAGCAGTTCTTC. This codes for CASSSPGSPSGYEQFF.

This clone was observed once. The chain uses TRBV19 and TRBJ1-1; no clear D gene. The CDR3 covers 13 residues. Germline V CDR1 and CDR2: LNHDA, SQIVND (reference sequence). The ends were cut back, 3 bases at V and 2 bases at J, with 7 bases in the middle. CDR3 amino acids: CASSMTVNTEAFF. The CDR3 nucleotides read TGTGCCAGTAGTATGACTGTAAACACTGAAGCTTTCTTT.

J is TRBJ2-4 and V is TRBV18; D possibly uses TRBD1 or TRBD2 (5 bases each). The CDR3 has 17 amino acids. CDR1 is KGHSH and CDR2 is LQKENI in the germline V gene. Trimming left V 3 bases short and J 8 bases short, with 23 bases between. CDR3 nucleotide sequence: TGTGCCAGCTCACCCCCTGGGTTATCTGGAAGAGGGGACATTCAGTACTTC. Amino acids: CASSPPGLSGRGDIQYF.

V is TRBV6-6 and J is TRBJ1-2, with D possibly matching TRBD1 (6 bases). CDR3 length: 15 amino acids. V lost 5 bases and J lost 4, with 17 bases in between. The germline V gene has CDR1 MNHNY and CDR2 SVGAGI (reference sequence). In DNA form, the CDR3 reads TGTGCCAGCAGTCTTGGGACACCTCCTCGCTATGGCTACACCTTC. Translating it yields CASSLGTPPRYGYTF.

The chain is built from TRBV25-1 and TRBJ2-7; a weak D match, TRBD2 (6 bases). Germline V gives CDR1 MGHDK, CDR2 SYGVNS. V lost 6 bases to trimming and J lost 1 base, with 10 bases between them. The CDR3 loop spans 13 amino acids. The CDR3 is CASRGGESYEQYF. CDR3 in DNA: TGTGCCAGCAGGGGGGGTGAATCCTACGAGCAGTACTTC.

V gene TRBV5-4 combines with J gene TRBJ1-5, with D perhaps TRBD1 (5 bases). Between the trimmed V and J ends, which lost 1 base and 4 bases, there was a span of 9 bases. The CDR3 extends over 14 amino acids. Germline CDR1 and CDR2: SGHNT and YYREEE (reference sequence). The CDR3 here is CASSLQGGNQPQHF. The CDR3 DNA sequence: TGTGCCAGCAGCTTGCAGGGTGGGAATCAGCCCCAGCATTTT.

The table lists this clone with a count of one. The chain couples TRBV30 to TRBJ1-2; TRBD1 matches at 9 bases. Germline trimming cut 2 bases from V and 4 bases from J; bases unmatched to any gene: 2. The CDR3 contains 13 residues. Germline V lookup: CDR1 GTSNPN, CDR2 SVGIG (reference sequence). The CDR3 DNA is TGTGCCTGGAGTCAGACAGGGGGCTATGGCTACACCTTC. Translating gives CAWSQTGGYGYTF.

The chain's CDR3 is CASSQDSGSHEQFF. The CDR3 DNA is TGCGCCAGCAGCCAAGACAGCGGAAGTCATGAGCAGTTCTTC. This sequence joins TRBV4-3 and TRBJ2-1; TRBD2 is a possible D gene (5 bases). The CDR3 runs 14 residues. V was shortened by 0 bases and J by 8 bases, with 11 bases between the two germline ends. CDR1 is LGHNA and CDR2 is YSLEER in the germline V gene.

J is TRBJ2-7 and V is TRBV6-5; a possible D gene is TRBD1 (6 bases). The CDR3 runs to 15 residues. Germline loops: CDR1 MNHEY, CDR2 SVGAGI. The V and J ends lost 6 bases and 3 bases respectively, with 18 bases between them. CDR3 coding DNA: TGTGCCAGCAGGACCGACAGGTTTTCCCTCTACGAGCAGTACTTC. It codes for CASRTDRFSLYEQYF.

The V and J genes are TRBV5-6 and TRBJ1-4; D not certain. Germline CDR1 and CDR2: SGHDT and YYEEEE. V was cut by 4 bases and J by 5 bases, with 9 bases left in between. CDR3 length equals 13 residues. The CDR3 DNA reads TGTGCCAGCAGCCCCGGGAGCAATGAAAAACTGTTTTTT. It translates to CASSPGSNEKLFF.

The chain has TRBV7-6 and TRBJ1-1, with D hard to call. This CDR3 has 16 amino acids. CDR1 SGHVS and CDR2 FNYEAQ come from the germline V gene. The V end was cut by 4 bases, the J end by 6 bases, with 21 bases between. Here the CDR3 reads CASSSTSQGMFSEAFF. CDR3 nucleotide sequence: TGTGCCAGCAGCTCCACTTCTCAAGGGATGTTTTCTGAAGCTTTCTTT.

The chain couples TRBV11-2 to TRBJ2-7; D gene uncertain. The V and J ends lost 4 bases and 4 bases respectively, with 8 bases between them. Germline loops: CDR1 SGHAT, CDR2 FQNNGV. The CDR3 covers 12 residues. As DNA, the CDR3 is TGTGCCAGCAGCTCACACCCTTACGAGCAGTACTTC. Translating it yields CASSSHPYEQYF.

The rearrangement joins TRBV18 to TRBJ2-6; D call uncertain. V lost 5 bases to trimming and J lost 1 base, with 0 bases between them. The CDR3 spans 12 residues. The germline V gene has CDR1 KGHSH and CDR2 LQKENI. The CDR3 sequence is CASSSGANVLTF. The CDR3, as DNA: TGTGCCAGCTCATCTGGGGCCAACGTCCTGACTTTC.

The J gene is TRBJ2-1, the V gene TRBV29-1; 8 nucleotides line up with TRBD2. V lost 2 bases and J lost 7; bases outside the gene matches: 10. The CDR3 is 15 residues long. Germline CDR1 SQVTM, CDR2 ANQGSEA. DNA of the CDR3: TGCAGCGTTGAACCCTTGGGACTAGTTGGGAATGAGCAGTTCTTC. Translating it yields CSVEPLGLVGNEQFF.

The rearrangement uses TRBV12-5 and TRBJ2-5; the D call may be TRBD1 or TRBD2 (6 bases each). The CDR3 spans 13 residues. Per the germline V gene, CDR1 is LGHNT and CDR2 is FRNRAP. Trimming took off 5 bases at V and 9 bases at J, with 16 bases between the two ends. The CDR3 sequence: CASGPPEGEAQYF. The CDR3 DNA reads TGTGCTAGTGGTCCGCCGGAGGGGGAGGCCCAGTACTTC.

Of note for this clone: Other DNA sequences in this sample translate to the same CDR3. The chain employs TRBV4-1 and TRBJ2-1; D remains unclear. The CDR3 runs 12 residues. V lost 1 base and J 6 bases, leaving 4 bases between the germline ends. Germline values: CDR1 MGHRA, CDR2 YSYEKL. The CDR3 region is CASSQGLNEQFF. The CDR3 bases are TGCGCCAGCAGCCAAGGACTCAATGAGCAGTTCTTC.

The chain has TRBV27 and TRBJ2-1; D is unclear. Germline CDR1 and CDR2: MNHEY and SMNVEV (reference sequence). The CDR3 length is 12 residues. V dropped 3 bases and J dropped 9 bases, with 9 bases sitting between them. The CDR3 DNA sequence: TGTGCCAGCAGTTTCCCATCCTCTGAGCAGTTCTTC. Its translation is CASSFPSSEQFF.

The chain recombines TRBV28 with TRBJ2-3; D call uncertain. V dropped 6 bases and J dropped 4 bases, with 8 bases sitting between them. The V gene's germline CDR1 is MDHEN and CDR2 SYDVKM. The CDR3 spans 12 residues. The CDR3 loop is CASRFGADTQYF. As DNA, the CDR3 is TGTGCCAGCAGATTTGGAGCAGATACGCAGTATTTT. The whole variable domain, remainder taken from reference TRBV28 and TRBJ2-3, is DVKVTQSSRYLVKRTGEKVFLECVQDMDHENMFWYRQDPGLGLRLIYFSYDVKMKEKGDIPEGYSVSREKKERFSLILESASTNQTSMYLCASRFGADTQYFGPGTRLTVL.

This sequence joins TRBV29-1 and TRBJ1-2; 7 bases are shared with TRBD1. Germline V gives CDR1 SQVTM, CDR2 ANQGSEA. V trimming: 7 bases; J trimming: 4 bases; junction bases outside the gene matches: 6. This CDR3 contains 12 residues. CDR3 DNA: TGCAGCGCTCTACAGGGGCTCTATGGCTACACCTTC. Its protein is CSALQGLYGYTF.

This chain joins TRBV7-2 and TRBJ1-4, with D possibly being TRBD1 (6 bases). Germline lookup yields CDR1 SGHTA and CDR2 FQGNSA. This CDR3 is built from 16 residues. V was shortened by 2 bases and J by 3 bases, with 13 bases between the two germline ends. In DNA, the CDR3 is TGTGCCAGCAGCTTATACGGGGGCCGGTCTAATGAAAAACTGTTTTTT. It yields the protein CASSLYGGRSNEKLFF. The variable domain in full, completed from reference TRBV7-2 and TRBJ1-4, reads GAGVSQSPSNKVTEKGKDVELRCDPISGHTALYWYRQSLGQGLEFLIYFQGNSAPDKSGLPSDRFSAERTGGSVSTLTIQRTQQEDSAVYLCASSLYGGRSNEKLFFGSGTQLSVL.